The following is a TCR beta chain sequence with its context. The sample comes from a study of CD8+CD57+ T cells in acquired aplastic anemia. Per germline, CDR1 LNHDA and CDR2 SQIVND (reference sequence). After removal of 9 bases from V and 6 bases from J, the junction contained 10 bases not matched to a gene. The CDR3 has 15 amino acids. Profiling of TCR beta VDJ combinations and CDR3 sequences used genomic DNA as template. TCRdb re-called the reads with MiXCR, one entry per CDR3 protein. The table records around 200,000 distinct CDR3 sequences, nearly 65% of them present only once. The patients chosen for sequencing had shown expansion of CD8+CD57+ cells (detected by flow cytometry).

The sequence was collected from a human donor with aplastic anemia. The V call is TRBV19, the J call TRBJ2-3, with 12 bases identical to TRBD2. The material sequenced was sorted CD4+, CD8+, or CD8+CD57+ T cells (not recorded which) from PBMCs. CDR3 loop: CASRRLAGDLDTQYF. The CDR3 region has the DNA TGTGCCAGCCGAAGACTAGCGGGGGACCTTGATACGCAGTATTTT.